Each of the 17 T cell receptor beta chains below was sequenced from the same sample in a study of a mutant IDH1 vaccine in newly diagnosed glioma (dated by TCRdb to the early 2020s). This sample's time point label indicates: week 11, during vaccination. Every vaccine dose consisted of 300 ug of a 20-mer mutant IDH1 peptide in Montanide, administered subcutaneously together with topical imiquimod. Their antigens are not known. The method behind the library was the immunoSEQ multiplex PCR assay. Drawn from immuneACCESS, this table holds only the in-frame rearrangements with V and J called that TCRdb kept. Clones are partly lost; checked studies trace under half to an unresolved V gene and leave the rest unexplained. Across this sample there are about 66,000 clones, with around 85% seen only once. The ten largest make up 9% to 10% of the sample. Sequencing used PBMCs, obtained from a glioma patient whose treatment included an IDH1 peptide vaccine. The origin of the receptors is a woman between 45 and 65 years old with glioma.

This clone appeared a single time. The rearrangement links TRBV5-1 to TRBJ2-3, with D tentatively TRBD1 (6 bases). Trimming cost V 0 bases and J 4 bases, with 15 bases left between them. The CDR3 totals 16 residues. Germline V gene sequence: CDR1 SGHRS, CDR2 YFSETQ. For the CDR3, the DNA is TGCGCCAGCAGCTTGGTGGTCGGGCAGGGGTCAGATACGCAGTATTTT. This encodes CASSLVVGQGSDTQYF. The variable domain in full, with the rest retrieved from reference TRBV5-1 and TRBJ2-3, is KAGVTQTPRYLIKTRGQQVTLSCSPISGHRSVSWYQQTPGQGLQFLFEYFSETQRNKGNFPGRFSGRQFSNSRSEMNVSTLELGDSALYLCASSLVVGQGSDTQYFGPGTRLTVL.

The count of this clone is one. This chain links TRBV6-5 with TRBJ1-2; 9 bases agree with TRBD1. This CDR3 comprises 16 residues. CDR1 is MNHEY and CDR2 is SVGAGI in the germline V gene. Trimming removed 4 bases from V and 5 bases from J; junction bases left unmatched: 11. The chain's CDR3 is CASSWTGTGPEYGYTF. CDR3 coding DNA: TGTGCCAGCAGTTGGACCGGGACAGGGCCCGAGTATGGCTACACCTTC.

As to this clone: Other DNA sequences of this sample code for an identical CDR3. The V and J genes are TRBV4-1 and TRBJ1-2; D might be TRBD1 (6 bases). The CDR3 extends over 15 amino acids. The germline V gene has CDR1 MGHRA and CDR2 YSYEKL. Trimming cost V 0 bases and J 3 bases, with 11 bases left between them. The CDR3 DNA is TGCGCCAGCAGCCAAGATGGCGCAGGGGACTATGGCTACACCTTC. This encodes CASSQDGAGDYGYTF.

This chain joins TRBV7-9 and TRBJ2-7, with D possibly being TRBD1 (5 bases). The CDR3 runs 11 residues. Germline V gives CDR1 SEHNR, CDR2 FQNEAQ (reference sequence). V lost 5 bases and J lost 4, with 6 bases in between. The chain's CDR3 is CASSPGYEQYF. The CDR3 nucleotides read TGTGCCAGCAGCCCAGGGTACGAGCAGTACTTC.

The chain is built from TRBV9 and TRBJ2-5, with no clear D. This CDR3 has 13 residues. Trimming took off 2 bases at V and 5 bases at J, with 10 bases between the two ends. The V gene's germline CDR1 is SGDLS and CDR2 YYNGEE. In DNA, the CDR3 is TGTGCCAGCAGCGTTTCTGCCGTGGAGACCCAGTACTTC. Amino acid sequence: CASSVSAVETQYF.

The gene calls are TRBV9 and TRBJ2-2; D is undetermined. This CDR3 is 13 amino acids long. Germline CDR1 is SGDLS and CDR2 is YYNGEE. The germline V and J ends were trimmed by 1 base and 7 bases, with 8 bases remaining between them. CDR3 in DNA: TGTGCCAGCAGCGTATATAATGGCGGGGAGCTGTTTTTT. It codes for CASSVYNGGELFF.

This sequence joins TRBV6-5 and TRBJ2-3, with a weak D call TRBD1 (6 bases). Germline V gene data show CDR1 as MNHEY and CDR2 as SVGAGI. The CDR3 runs to 16 residues. Trimming cost V 0 bases and J 2 bases, with 12 bases left between them. CDR3 amino acids: CASSYSMYRATDTQYF. The CDR3 DNA is TGTGCCAGCAGTTACTCGATGTACAGGGCCACAGATACGCAGTATTTT.

The rearrangement joins TRBV9 to TRBJ2-7; D unclear. Germline V CDR1 and CDR2: SGDLS, YYNGEE. Trimming removed 2 bases from V and 0 bases from J, with 9 bases in between. The CDR3 consists of 14 residues. The DNA for the CDR3 is TGTGCCAGCAGCGTCTACAGCGACTCCTACGAGCAGTACTTC. Amino acid sequence: CASSVYSDSYEQYF. The whole variable domain, filled in from reference TRBV9 and TRBJ2-7, reads DSGVTQTPKHLITATGQRVTLRCSPRSGDLSVYWYQQSLDQGLQFLIQYYNGEERAKGNILERFSAQQFPDLHSELNLSSLELGDSALYFCASSVYSDSYEQYFGPGTRLTVT.

This chain joins TRBV5-1 and TRBJ2-5; tentatively, D is TRBD1 (6 bases). The CDR3 sequence is 13 residues long. CDR1 is SGHRS and CDR2 is YFSETQ in the germline V gene. Trimming took 8 bases from V and 5 from J, leaving 16 bases between them. The CDR3 here is CASRDNSGETQYF. CDR3 nucleotide sequence: TGCGCCAGTAGGGACAACTCGGGGGAGACCCAGTACTTC.

The J gene is TRBJ2-7, the V gene TRBV7-2; D is unresolved. This CDR3 spans 15 amino acids. CDR1 and CDR2 from the germline V gene are SGHTA and FQGNSA. V was cut by 2 bases and J by 1 base, with 12 bases left in between. The CDR3 sequence: CASSLFSDGSYEQYF. The CDR3 DNA is TGTGCCAGCAGCTTATTCAGCGACGGATCCTACGAGCAGTACTTC.

The chain has TRBV19 and TRBJ2-5; D possibly corresponds to TRBD2 (5 bases). The CDR3 contains 14 residues. Germline lookup yields CDR1 LNHDA and CDR2 SQIVND (reference sequence). V lost 4 bases and J 2 bases, leaving 11 bases between the germline ends. The CDR3 DNA reads TGTGCCAGTAGTACCGGACTCAATCAAGAGACCCAGTACTTC. This translates into CASSTGLNQETQYF. Full variable domain (outside the CDR3, taken from reference TRBV19 and TRBJ2-5): DGGITQSPKYLFRKEGQNVTLSCEQNLNHDAMYWYRQDPGQGLRLIYYSQIVNDFQKGDIAEGYSVSREKKESFPLTVTSAQKNPTAFYLCASSTGLNQETQYFGPGTRLLVL.

The V call is TRBV6-4, the J call TRBJ1-2; TRBD1 aligns across 7 bases. Trimming removed 7 bases from V and 7 bases from J; junction bases left unmatched: 12. Germline loops: CDR1 MRHNA, CDR2 SNTAGT. The CDR3 extends over 14 amino acids. The DNA for the CDR3 is TGTGCCAGCATCACCTTAAAGACAGGGTCTGGCTACACCTTC. Its translation: CASITLKTGSGYTF.

Here the CDR3 DNA reads TGTGCCAGCAGCATCATTGGAACTCGCTATGGCTACACCTTC. Translation: CASSIIGTRYGYTF. The rearrangement uses TRBV5-4 and TRBJ1-2; D unclear. This CDR3 is 14 amino acids long. V was trimmed by 4 bases and J by 4 bases, leaving 14 bases between them. Germline V gene data show CDR1 as SGHNT and CDR2 as YYREEE (reference sequence).

This clone was seen a single time. V is TRBV5-1 and J is TRBJ1-1; D possibly corresponds to TRBD1 (5 bases). Looked up from germline, CDR1 is SGHRS and CDR2 is YFSETQ. CDR3 length equals 14 residues. Trimming pared 4 bases from V and 1 base from J, leaving 11 bases between. The CDR3: CASSLDSKNTEAFF. The CDR3 DNA follows: TGCGCCAGCAGCCTTGACAGTAAGAACACTGAAGCTTTCTTT.

The chain joins TRBV9 to TRBJ2-3; TRBD2 matches 7 bases. V shed 6 bases, J shed 2 bases, and the junction held 3 bases outside the gene matches. Looked up from germline, CDR1 is SGDLS and CDR2 is YYNGEE. The CDR3 consists of 13 residues. The CDR3 DNA follows: TGTGCCAGCAAGCGGGGAGACACAGATACGCAGTATTTT. Protein product: CASKRGDTDTQYF.

The V call is TRBV6-6, the J call TRBJ1-6, with TRBD1 identical over 7 bases. There are 13 residues in the CDR3. V gave up 5 bases and J gave up 6 bases; unmatched junction bases: 1. CDR1 MNHNY and CDR2 SVGAGI come from the germline V gene (reference sequence). The CDR3 spells CASSDRANSPLHF. The CDR3 bases are TGTGCCAGCAGTGACAGGGCTAATTCACCCCTCCACTTT.

The chain recombines TRBV11-2 with TRBJ1-1; a weak D match, TRBD1 (5 bases). The CDR3 has 14 residues. Trimming took 3 bases from V and 11 from J, leaving 19 bases between them. CDR1 is SGHAT and CDR2 is FQNNGV in the germline V gene. The CDR3 loop reads CASSFSRDGRMAFF. For the CDR3, the DNA is TGTGCCAGCAGCTTTTCCCGGGACGGCCGGATGGCTTTCTTT.